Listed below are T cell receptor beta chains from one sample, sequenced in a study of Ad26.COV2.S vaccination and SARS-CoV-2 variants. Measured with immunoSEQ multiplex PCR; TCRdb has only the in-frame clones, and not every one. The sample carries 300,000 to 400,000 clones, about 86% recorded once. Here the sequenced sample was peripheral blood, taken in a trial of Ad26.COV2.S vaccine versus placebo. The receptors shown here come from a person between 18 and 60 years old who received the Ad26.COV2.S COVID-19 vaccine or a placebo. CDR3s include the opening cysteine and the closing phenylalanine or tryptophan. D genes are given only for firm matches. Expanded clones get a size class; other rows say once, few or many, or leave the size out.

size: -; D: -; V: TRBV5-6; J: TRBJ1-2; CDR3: CASSPGEVGYPKYYGYTF; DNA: TGTGCCAGCAGCCCGGGGGAGGTGGGGTACCCCAAATACTATGGCTACACCTTC
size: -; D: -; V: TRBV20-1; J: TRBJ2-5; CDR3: CSASRQGGVETQYF; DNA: TGCAGTGCTAGTCGACAGGGAGGGGTTGAGACCCAGTACTTC
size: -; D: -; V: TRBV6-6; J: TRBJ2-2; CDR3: CASSLQGKGTGELFF; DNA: TGTGCCAGCAGCCTACAGGGAAAGGGGACCGGGGAGCTGTTTTTT
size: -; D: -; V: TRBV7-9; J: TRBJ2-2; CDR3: CASSLPVNTGELFF; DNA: TGTGCCAGCAGCTTACCAGTCAACACCGGGGAGCTGTTTTTT
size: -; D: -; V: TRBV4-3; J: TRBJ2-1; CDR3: CASSQEGQGRDEQFF; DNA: TGCGCCAGCAGCCAAGAGGGGCAGGGTCGCGATGAGCAGTTCTTC
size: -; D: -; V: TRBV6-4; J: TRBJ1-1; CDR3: CASREQGNTEAFF; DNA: TGTGCCAGCAGGGAACAGGGGAACACTGAAGCTTTCTTT
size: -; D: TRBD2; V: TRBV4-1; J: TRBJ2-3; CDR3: CASSQIGLAADTQYF; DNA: TGCGCCAGCAGCCAAATTGGACTAGCTGCAGATACGCAGTATTTT
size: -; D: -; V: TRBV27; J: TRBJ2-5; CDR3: CASSFGQGETQYF; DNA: TGTGCCAGCAGTTTTGGCCAGGGAGAGACCCAGTACTTC
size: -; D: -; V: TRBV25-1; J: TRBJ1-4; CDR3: CASRQAGTNEKLFF; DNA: TGTGCCAGCAGGCAAGCAGGGACTAATGAAAAACTGTTTTTT
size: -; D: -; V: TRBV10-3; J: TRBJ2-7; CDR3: CAISESSAWVLNEQYF; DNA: TGTGCCATCAGTGAGTCGTCGGCTTGGGTTTTAAACGAGCAGTACTTC
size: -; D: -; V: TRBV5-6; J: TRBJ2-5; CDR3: CASSLNRAETQYF; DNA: TGTGCCAGCAGCCTAAACAGGGCTGAGACCCAGTACTTC
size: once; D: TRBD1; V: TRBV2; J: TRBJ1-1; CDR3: CASSEALGVRGTAYMNTEAFF; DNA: TGTGCCAGCAGTGAAGCGCTGGGGGTGCGGGGGACAGCTTATATGAACACTGAAGCTTTCTTT
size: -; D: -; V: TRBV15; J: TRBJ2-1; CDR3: CATSRANEQFF; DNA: TGTGCCACCAGCAGAGCTAATGAGCAGTTCTTC
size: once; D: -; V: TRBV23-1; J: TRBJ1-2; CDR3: CASSQSGYGYTF; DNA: TGCGCCAGCAGTCAATCTGGATATGGCTACACCTTC
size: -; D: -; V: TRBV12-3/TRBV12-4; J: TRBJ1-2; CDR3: CASSFTAYGYTF; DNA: TGTGCTAGCAGTTTCACGGCCTATGGCTACACCTTC
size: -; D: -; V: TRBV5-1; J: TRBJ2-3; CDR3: CASSRPGLNTDTQYF; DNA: TGCGCCAGCAGCCGACCGGGACTTAACACAGATACGCAGTATTTT
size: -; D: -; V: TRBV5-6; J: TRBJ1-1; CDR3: CASSSEGGAFF; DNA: TGTGCCAGCAGTTCGGAGGGGGGAGCTTTCTTT
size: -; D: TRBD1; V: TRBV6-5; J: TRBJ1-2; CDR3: CASSSRQGGVGGYTF; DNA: TGTGCCAGCAGTTCCCGACAGGGGGGTGTTGGTGGCTACACCTTC
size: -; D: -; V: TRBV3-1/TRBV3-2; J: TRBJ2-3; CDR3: CASSRRVAIDTQYF; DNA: TGTGCCAGCAGCCGCCGGGTGGCGATAGATACGCAGTATTTT
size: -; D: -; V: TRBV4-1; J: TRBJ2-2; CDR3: CASSQSLGTSNTGELFF; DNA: TGCGCCAGCAGCCAATCTCTGGGGACGTCGAACACCGGGGAGCTGTTTTTT
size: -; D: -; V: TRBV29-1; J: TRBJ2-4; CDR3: CSVEEGNSIQYF; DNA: TGCAGCGTTGAAGAAGGTAATAGCATTCAGTACTTC
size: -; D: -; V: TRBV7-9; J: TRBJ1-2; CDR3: CASSFSGYGYTF; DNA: TGTGCCAGCAGCTTCTCGGGGTATGGCTACACCTTC
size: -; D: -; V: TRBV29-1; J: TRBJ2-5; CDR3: CSLGPSQETQYF; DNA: TGCAGCCTGGGACCCAGCCAAGAGACCCAGTACTTC
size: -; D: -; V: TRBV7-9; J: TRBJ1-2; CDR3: CASSLGPNYGYTF; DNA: TGTGCCAGCAGCCTCGGTCCTAACTATGGCTACACCTTC
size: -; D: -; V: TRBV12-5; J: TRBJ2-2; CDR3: CASGLADRTEPTGELFF; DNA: TGTGCTAGTGGTTTGGCCGACCGGACGGAGCCGACCGGGGAGCTGTTTTTT
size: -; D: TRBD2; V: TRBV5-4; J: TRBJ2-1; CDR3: CASSLGTSYYNEQFF; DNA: TGTGCCAGCAGCTTGGGGACTAGCTACTACAATGAGCAGTTCTTC
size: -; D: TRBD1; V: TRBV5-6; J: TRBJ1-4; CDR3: CASSSGQGETNEKLFF; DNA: TGTGCCAGCAGCTCTGGACAGGGGGAAACTAATGAAAAACTGTTTTTT
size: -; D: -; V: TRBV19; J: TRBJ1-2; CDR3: CASSDYSYYGYTF; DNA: TGTGCCAGTAGTGACTACAGCTACTATGGCTACACCTTC
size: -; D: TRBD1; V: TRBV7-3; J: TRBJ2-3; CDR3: CASSSTGAQTQYF; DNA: TGTGCCAGCAGCTCTACAGGGGCACAAACGCAGTATTTT
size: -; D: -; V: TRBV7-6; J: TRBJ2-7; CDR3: CASSLVLTGSPYEQYF; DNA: TGTGCCAGCAGCTTAGTCCTAACAGGGTCCCCCTACGAGCAGTACTTC